This T cell receptor beta chain was sequenced for a study of blood T cells in healthy people across ages. Findings and caveats of the study: Underestimates were what the diversity estimates from one million T cells were considered to be.

This clonotype was observed many times. Its antigen is unknown. A second PCR, run for roughly 7 to 11 cycles, used a sample-barcoded 5' primer plus a J-beta primer mix. Researchers report that a template-switch adaptor with 12 random nucleotides tagged each cDNA molecule. Each CDR3 protein gets one entry after TCRdb re-called the 5' RACE reads with MiXCR. This sample yields about 630,000 distinct CDR3 sequences, of which under 25% are seen a single time; under 4% belongs to the top ten. At least 5.5 micrograms of total RNA were extracted per sample. This CDR3 has 16 residues. With V trimmed by 5 bases and J by 7 bases, 14 bases remained unmatched. Germline CDR1 is SGHTA and CDR2 is FQGNSA.

The chain couples TRBV7-2 to TRBJ2-5; 9 bases map to TRBD1. Sequenced input: blood. The source is a man between 65 and 79 years old in good health. CDR3 in DNA: TGTGCCAGCAGCCCTCGGACAGGGGTGACGAAGAGGACCCAGTACTTC. It yields the protein CASSPRTGVTKRTQYF.